There are a few counts of the clone carrying this T cell receptor beta chain. The data derive from a study of blood T cells in healthy people across ages. Primed by a sample-barcoded 5' primer and a J-beta primer mix, a second PCR proceeded for 7 to 11 cycles. TCRdb fed the 5' RACE reads into MiXCR, producing one record per CDR3 protein. The table includes 650,000 to 1,000,000 distinct CDR3 sequences, 35% to 40% detected once. V lost 2 bases and J lost 7, with 12 bases in between. This CDR3 region has 13 residues. From germline, CDR1 is SEHNR and CDR2 FQNEAQ (reference sequence). The chain employs TRBV7-9 and TRBJ2-7; weak D call: TRBD1 (5 bases). Sequencing used blood. The TCR originated in a man aged 18 to 35 in good health. DNA for the CDR3: TGTGCCAGCAGCTTATCTCTCAGGGATGAGCAGTACTTC. Protein sequence: CASSLSLRDEQYF.